The source of this TCR beta chain is a study of identical twins. V lost 0 bases to trimming and J lost 2 bases, with 24 bases between them. The CDR3 runs 19 residues. CDR1 and CDR2 (germline): DFQATT, SNEGSKA (reference sequence). TCRdb used MiXCR to reprocess the 5' RACE reads, holding one entry per CDR3 protein. The top ten hold 4% to 5.5% of the sample, which has roughly 690,000 distinct CDR3 sequences, roughly 20% seen once. Study conclusions and caveats: Without tracking the same donors, conclusions rested on cross-sectional statistical analysis.

Worth noting for this clonotype: Its antigen is undetermined.

Separately, the same data were catalogued under a study of T cells expressing NK-cell markers.

Sequencing input: PBMCs. The clonotype originates from a woman under 30 in good health. The J gene is TRBJ2-3, the V gene TRBV20-1, with a weak D call TRBD2 (6 bases). The CDR3 region is CSARDRGSIEGPFTDTQYF. The CDR3 DNA follows: TGCAGTGCTAGAGATCGGGGGAGTATAGAGGGCCCTTTCACAGATACGCAGTATTTT.